This TCR beta chain was recovered during a study of Ad26.COV2.S vaccination and SARS-CoV-2 variants. For the study at large: Into the muscle, Ad26.COV2.S was dosed once or twice, 56 days apart.

Repertoires were generated with immunoSEQ multiplex PCR, while TCRdb's copy carries only in-frame clones and drops some. The sample carries 350,000 to 500,000 clones, over 75% recorded once. Treatment meaning: 19 received Ad26.COV2.S at low or high dose, single or two shots; roughly five received placebo; per-sample allocation not given. Sample collection was performed on day 63 after the first vaccine or placebo injection. An 18-55-year-old adult in Boston served as donor. Germline values: CDR1 MGHDK, CDR2 SYGVNS. V was pared by 4 bases and J by 5 bases, with 12 bases between. The CDR3 spans 13 residues.

Material: peripheral blood, obtained in a trial of Ad26.COV2.S vaccine versus placebo. V and J are TRBV25-1 and TRBJ2-7; D gene unclear. The sequence was collected from a person aged 18-65 years who received the Ad26.COV2.S COVID-19 vaccine or a placebo. CDR3 loop: CASSVGRFNEQYF. Here the CDR3 DNA reads TGTGCCAGCAGTGTCGGCAGGTTCAACGAGCAGTACTTC.